These 26 T cell receptor beta chains came from one sample sequenced in a study of shared clonotypes between healthy human individuals. Profiled with immunoSEQ multiplex PCR; TCRdb holds only in-frame clones, not every one. The sample has about 1 million clones; more than 75% are singletons. Sequenced: memory CD4+ T cells from PBMCs. As to subset: CD45RA-negative fraction. Receptor source: a young man in good health. Some clones in this sample may be carry-over from other donors' samples.

The rearrangement uses TRBV28 and TRBJ1-1; D call uncertain. The ends were cut back, 6 bases at V and 2 bases at J, with 7 bases in the middle. Germline loops: CDR1 MDHEN, CDR2 SYDVKM. The CDR3 contains 12 residues. The chain's CDR3 is CASSQVNTEAFF. DNA of the CDR3: TGTGCCAGCAGCCAAGTCAACACTGAAGCTTTCTTT.

This clone was seen once. The sample carries other DNA sequences with the same CDR3. This sequence joins TRBV18 and TRBJ1-1; TRBD1 matches 7 bases. V shed 1 base and J 3 bases; nucleotides not matched to a gene: 5. This CDR3 has 15 amino acids. Per the germline V gene, CDR1 is KGHSH and CDR2 is LQKENI. The CDR3: CASSPRTGGDTEAFF. CDR3 coding DNA: TGTGCCAGCTCACCACGGACAGGCGGGGACACTGAAGCTTTCTTT. The whole variable domain, remainder taken from reference TRBV18 and TRBJ1-1, is NAGVMQNPRHLVRRRGQEARLRCSPMKGHSHVYWYRQLPEEGLKFMVYLQKENIIDESGMPKERFSAEFPKEGPSILRIQQVVRGDSAAYFCASSPRTGGDTEAFFGQGTRLTVV.

This clone came up many times. This chain connects TRBV5-1 to TRBJ2-7; TRBD1 aligns across 9 bases. The ends lost 4 bases at V and 7 bases at J; junction bases unmatched: 9. This CDR3 is 14 amino acids long. Germline V gene data show CDR1 as SGHRS and CDR2 as YFSETQ. The CDR3 loop is CASSREQGAREQYF. As DNA, the CDR3 is TGCGCCAGCAGCCGAGAACAGGGGGCTAGGGAGCAGTACTTC.

The gene calls are TRBV2 and TRBJ2-1, with 10 bases aligning to TRBD1. Per the germline V gene, CDR1 is SNHLY and CDR2 is FYNNEI. J gave up 5 bases and V 6 bases, and 16 bases lay outside the gene matches. This CDR3 spans 18 amino acids. This CDR3 is CASRRTGGTARKNNEQFF. The DNA of the CDR3 is TGTGCCAGCAGACGGACAGGGGGGACAGCTAGGAAAAACAATGAGCAGTTCTTC.

This chain connects TRBV6-5 to TRBJ2-7; D remains unclear. This CDR3 spans 13 amino acids. Germline assignment: CDR1 MNHEY and CDR2 SVGAGI. The ends were cut back, 6 bases at V and 1 base at J, with 10 bases in the middle. The CDR3 DNA reads as TGTGCCAGCAGCGAAACTGTATCCTACGAGCAGTACTTC. Residues: CASSETVSYEQYF.

The rearrangement joins TRBV2 to TRBJ2-4; D is unclear. From germline, CDR1 is SNHLY and CDR2 FYNNEI. The CDR3 covers 13 residues. The V end lost 5 bases, the J end lost 0 bases, and 5 bases lay between the germline ends. DNA of the CDR3: TGTGCCAGCAGTCCGAGAGCCAAAAACATTCAGTACTTC. This translates into CASSPRAKNIQYF.

The rearrangement joins TRBV7-3 to TRBJ2-7; D could derive from TRBD1 or TRBD2 (5 bases each). The CDR3 contains 15 residues. The V gene's germline CDR1 is SGHTA and CDR2 FQGTGA. The ends were cut back, 3 bases at V and 3 bases at J, with 15 bases in the middle. This chain's CDR3 is CASSLMDNGDYEQYF. CDR3 in DNA: TGTGCCAGCAGCTTGATGGACAACGGGGACTACGAGCAGTACTTC.

This rearrangement joins TRBV4-1 to TRBJ2-5; TRBD1 agrees at 8 bases. This CDR3 region has 14 residues. J gave up 4 bases and V 5 bases, and 6 bases lay outside the gene matches. CDR1 MGHRA and CDR2 YSYEKL come from the germline V gene. Here the CDR3 reads CASSKGQGGETQYF. CDR3 DNA sequence: TGCGCCAGCAGCAAAGGACAGGGAGGAGAGACCCAGTACTTC.

The chain uses TRBV10-3 and TRBJ2-1; D gene uncertain. Germline V gene data show CDR1 as ENHRY and CDR2 as SYGVKD. The CDR3 totals 12 residues. V shed 0 bases and J shed 16 bases, with 13 bases lying between them. The CDR3 sequence: CAISESVISVFF. The CDR3 DNA is TGTGCCATCAGTGAGTCGGTCATAAGTGTCTTCTTC.

The V gene is TRBV18, the J gene TRBJ2-5; D remains ambiguous. This CDR3 has 13 residues. Looked up from germline, CDR1 is KGHSH and CDR2 is LQKENI. V was shortened by 2 bases and J by 5 bases, with 9 bases between the two germline ends. CDR3 nucleotides: TGTGCCAGCTCACCATCCCTCAGGGAGACCCAGTACTTC. Protein product: CASSPSLRETQYF.

This chain uses TRBV4-3 with TRBJ2-2; D gene unclear. The CDR3 has 15 residues. V lost 0 bases and J 6 bases, leaving 11 bases between the germline ends. Per the germline V gene, CDR1 is LGHNA and CDR2 is YSLEER. This chain's CDR3 is CASSQDSSWAGELFF. As DNA, the CDR3 is TGCGCCAGCAGCCAAGATAGTTCGTGGGCCGGGGAGCTGTTTTTT.

The chain carries TRBV5-1 and TRBJ1-1; D is uncertain. The CDR3 is 15 amino acids. Germline CDR1 is SGHRS and CDR2 is YFSETQ. V lost 0 bases, J lost 6 bases, and 15 bases lay in between. CDR3 in amino acids: CASSLGRGFGSEAFF. CDR3 DNA: TGCGCCAGCAGCTTGGGGCGGGGTTTTGGGTCTGAAGCTTTCTTT.

The rearrangement joins TRBV6-1 to TRBJ2-7; possible D gene TRBD1, 6 bases. Trimming pared 3 bases from V and 3 bases from J, leaving 9 bases between. The CDR3 covers 13 residues. Per germline, CDR1 MNHNS and CDR2 SASEGT. CDR3 sequence reads: CASSDQGGYEQYF. The DNA of the CDR3 is TGTGCCAGCAGTGATCAAGGGGGCTACGAGCAGTACTTC.

This CDR3 is CASSFSQGQETQYF. In DNA, the CDR3 is TGCGCCAGCAGCTTTTCCCAGGGCCAAGAGACCCAGTACTTC. The chain has TRBV5-1 and TRBJ2-5, with TRBD1 as a possible D gene (5 bases). The CDR3 sequence is 14 residues long. V was trimmed by 2 bases and J by 1 base, leaving 9 bases between them. Germline-derived CDR1 and CDR2 are SGHRS and YFSETQ.

J is TRBJ2-3 and V is TRBV27; 8 nucleotides line up with TRBD1. Germline CDR1 and CDR2: MNHEY and SMNVEV (reference sequence). V shed 6 bases, J shed 4 bases, and the junction held 3 bases outside the gene matches. The CDR3 is 13 amino acids. In DNA, the CDR3 is TGTGCCAGCAGGAGACAGGGGCCAGATACGCAGTATTTT. It codes for CASRRQGPDTQYF.

J is TRBJ2-3 and V is TRBV28; 8 bases match TRBD2. The CDR3 spans 14 residues. Trimming removed 5 bases from V and 2 bases from J; junction bases left unmatched: 3. CDR1 MDHEN and CDR2 SYDVKM come from the germline V gene. DNA for the CDR3: TGTGCCAGCAGTACTAGCGGCCTCACAGATACGCAGTATTTT. Translated, it gives CASSTSGLTDTQYF.

The J gene is TRBJ1-2, the V gene TRBV28; D perhaps matches TRBD1 (5 bases). V was shortened by 5 bases and J by 4 bases, with 11 bases between the two germline ends. This CDR3 has 13 amino acids. Germline CDR1 reads MDHEN; CDR2 reads SYDVKM. For the CDR3, the DNA is TGTGCCAGCAGTACGGGGGTTCCCTATGGCTACACCTTC. Protein sequence: CASSTGVPYGYTF.

This chain connects TRBV7-2 to TRBJ2-5, with D maybe TRBD2 (5 bases). Trimming took 7 bases from V and 2 from J, leaving 14 bases between them. The CDR3 spans 14 residues. The V gene's germline CDR1 is SGHTA and CDR2 FQGNSA. CDR3 amino acids: CASIRTGGQETQYF. The DNA of the CDR3 is TGTGCCAGCATAAGAACTGGCGGGCAAGAGACCCAGTACTTC.

In this sample, this clone turned up once. The CDR3 sequence: CASSMGGRTYEQYF. For the CDR3, the DNA is TGTGCCAGTAGTATGGGGGGGCGGACCTACGAGCAGTACTTC. This chain connects TRBV19 to TRBJ2-7; TRBD2 might be the D (7 bases). CDR3 size: 14 residues. Germline V gene lookup returns CDR1 LNHDA and CDR2 SQIVND (reference sequence). Trimming cost V 3 bases and J 2 bases, with 11 bases left between them.

This chain connects TRBV30 to TRBJ1-5; D gene uncertain. Germline lookup yields CDR1 GTSNPN and CDR2 SVGIG (reference sequence). Trimming removed 2 bases from V and 4 bases from J, with 15 bases in between. This CDR3 has 15 amino acids. CDR3 bases: TGTGCCTGGAGTAGGCCGGGCGTTCGGAATCAGCCCCAGCATTTT. Translated: CAWSRPGVRNQPQHF.

A single count supports this clone. The gene calls are TRBV6-1 and TRBJ2-2, with 8 bases lining up with TRBD2. Germline V gives CDR1 MNHNS, CDR2 SASEGT. The CDR3 consists of 14 residues. J gave up 1 base and V 10 bases, and 5 bases lay outside the gene matches. CDR3 sequence: CATETSVNTGELFF. CDR3 nucleotides: TGTGCCACAGAGACTAGCGTGAACACCGGGGAGCTGTTTTTT.

This chain joins TRBV10-1 and TRBJ2-5; D may be TRBD2 (5 bases). V was clipped by 6 bases and J by 6 bases, with 17 bases between them. Germline V gene lookup returns CDR1 WNHNN and CDR2 SYGVQD (reference sequence). CDR3 length equals 14 residues. The DNA of the CDR3 is TGCGCCAGCAGGAATAGCGAACCCAAAAAGACCCAGTACTTC. This translates into CASRNSEPKKTQYF.

V and J are TRBV11-2 and TRBJ2-1, with TRBD1 matching 11 bases. This CDR3 is built from 17 residues. Germline CDR1 is SGHAT and CDR2 is FQNNGV. The junction had 9 bases not matched to a gene; V was cut back by 4 bases and J by 4 bases. CDR3 coding DNA: TGTGCCAGCAGCTGGGGACAGGGGGGTCCGGCTTACAATGAGCAGTTCTTC. This encodes CASSWGQGGPAYNEQFF. Full variable domain (rest looked up from reference TRBV11-2 and TRBJ2-1): EAGVAQSPRYKIIEKRQSVAFWCNPISGHATLYWYQQILGQGPKLLIQFQNNGVVDDSQLPKDRFSAERLKGVDSTLKIQPAKLEDSAVYLCASSWGQGGPAYNEQFFGPGTRLTVL.

The rearrangement uses TRBV7-2 and TRBJ1-1; TRBD1 is a possible D gene (5 bases). Trimming removed 5 bases at V and 4 bases at J, with 14 bases between. This CDR3 contains 14 residues. Germline V gene sequence: CDR1 SGHTA, CDR2 FQGNSA. The CDR3 sequence is CASSLRGGVTEAFF. The CDR3 nucleotides are TGTGCCAGCAGCCTGCGGGGGGGTGTCACTGAAGCTTTCTTT.

The CDR3 loop is CSVGQPSGETQYF. The CDR3 bases are TGCAGCGTTGGTCAGCCTTCGGGAGAGACCCAGTACTTC. The chain joins TRBV29-1 to TRBJ2-5; D is uncertain. The CDR3 covers 13 residues. Trimming stripped 4 bases from V and 4 bases from J, with 13 bases between. The germline V gene encodes CDR1 SQVTM and CDR2 ANQGSEA.

The V call is TRBV19, the J call TRBJ2-1, with TRBD2 as a possible D gene (5 bases). The CDR3 extends over 14 amino acids. V dropped 6 bases and J dropped 12 bases, with 21 bases sitting between them. Germline V gives CDR1 LNHDA, CDR2 SQIVND (reference sequence). The CDR3 DNA reads TGTGCCAGTAGGGAGGCAGAAAAGCCTACTCGGCAGTTCTTC. It is translated as CASREAEKPTRQFF.